This passage covers 12 T cell receptor beta chains from one sample sequenced in a study of CD8 T cells in Susac syndrome. RNA in amounts of roughly 0.5 to 1 ug was reverse transcribed with random hexamers. Using its own MiXCR run on the immunoSEQ multiplex PCR reads, TCRdb lists one record per CDR3 protein. Found here are about 140,000 distinct CDR3 sequences, roughly 94% of them singletons; the top ten hold roughly 0.15%. Sequenced material: CD4+ T cells from PBMCs. Every receptor here comes from a human donor with Susac syndrome.

This clonotype was seen a single time. This sequence joins TRBV29-1 and TRBJ2-1, with 14 bases identical to TRBD2. V lost 7 bases and J lost 9; bases outside the gene matches: 8. CDR1 is SQVTM, CDR2 ANQGSEA, per germline. CDR3 length: 14 residues. The CDR3: CSAGTSGSSGEQFF. In DNA form, the CDR3 reads TGCAGCGCCGGGACTAGCGGGAGTTCTGGTGAGCAGTTCTTC.

This chain connects TRBV12-3 or TRBV12-4 to TRBJ2-5; D gene unclear. The CDR3 contains 17 residues. Trimming removed 3 bases at V and 4 bases at J, with 21 bases between. CDR3 nucleotides: TGTGCCAGCAGTTTTCCCTCGACCCCGACCCGAGGAGAGACCCAGTACTTC. As protein: CASSFPSTPTRGETQYF.

This clonotype appeared a few times. The J gene is TRBJ1-2, the V gene TRBV30, with D perhaps matching TRBD1 (6 bases). Germline lookup yields CDR1 GTSNPN and CDR2 SVGIG (reference sequence). The ends were cut back, 4 bases at V and 1 base at J, with 10 bases in the middle. The CDR3 length is 13 residues. As DNA, the CDR3 is TGTGCCTGGACTGCAGGGGTTAACTATGGCTACACCTTC. As protein: CAWTAGVNYGYTF. Supplemented by reference TRBV30 and TRBJ1-2, the full variable domain reads SQTIHQWPATLVQPVGSPLSLECTVEGTSNPNLYWYRQAAGRGLQLLFYSVGIGQISSEVPQNLSASRPQDRQFILSSKKLLLSDSGFYLCAWTAGVNYGYTFGSGTRLTVV.

The chain has TRBV20-1 and TRBJ2-5; D unresolved. The CDR3 is 12 amino acids. The germline CDR1 and CDR2 sequences are DFQATT and SNEGSKA (reference sequence). V was cut by 5 bases and J by 1 base, with 8 bases left in between. CDR3 residues: CSAPWSQETQYF. CDR3 DNA sequence: TGCAGTGCTCCTTGGTCCCAAGAGACCCAGTACTTC.

The rearrangement links TRBV25-1 to TRBJ2-7; the D is unclear. From germline, CDR1 is MGHDK and CDR2 SYGVNS. V shed 3 bases and J shed 0 bases, with 3 bases lying between them. This CDR3 is built from 12 residues. The CDR3 reads CASSDASYEQYF. The DNA for the CDR3 is TGTGCCAGCAGTGACGCCTCCTACGAGCAGTACTTC.

The V call is TRBV4-1, the J call TRBJ2-7; no clear D. Germline V CDR1 and CDR2: MGHRA, YSYEKL. The CDR3 consists of 16 residues. V was trimmed by 1 base and J by 4 bases, leaving 17 bases between them. CDR3 bases: TGCGCCAGCAGCCAAGTGGTGGTTTCGAGGTCTTACGAGCAGTACTTC. It is translated as CASSQVVVSRSYEQYF.

This chain connects TRBV5-6 to TRBJ1-2; tentative D call: TRBD1 (5 bases). Trimming took off 2 bases at V and 2 bases at J, with 10 bases between the two ends. Germline-derived CDR1 and CDR2 are SGHDT and YYEEEE. This CDR3 spans 14 amino acids. CDR3 loop: CASSLGTLNYGYTF. The CDR3 bases are TGTGCCAGCAGCTTAGGGACCCTGAACTATGGCTACACCTTC.

V usage is TRBV20-1 and J usage is TRBJ2-5; the D is unclear. This CDR3 has 14 amino acids. V shed 1 base and J shed 5 bases, with 14 bases lying between them. Germline V gene lookup returns CDR1 DFQATT and CDR2 SNEGSKA (reference sequence). In DNA, the CDR3 is TGCAGTGCTAGAGCCCTAGGCCCCGTGGAGACCCAGTACTTC. As protein: CSARALGPVETQYF.

The J gene is TRBJ1-2, the V gene TRBV12-3 or TRBV12-4; D is unclear. V was clipped by 8 bases and J by 4 bases, with 17 bases between them. The CDR3 length is 14 residues. CDR3 region: CASLRKEGAYGYTF. The DNA of the CDR3 is TGTGCCAGCCTCCGTAAGGAGGGAGCCTATGGCTACACCTTC.

This chain connects TRBV9 to TRBJ1-2; D is possibly TRBD1 (5 bases). Germline V gene sequence: CDR1 SGDLS, CDR2 YYNGEE. The CDR3 is 14 residues long. The ends were cut back, 1 base at V and 2 bases at J, with 9 bases in the middle. The CDR3 loop reads CASSVSGQNYGYTF. DNA for the CDR3: TGTGCCAGCAGCGTATCAGGGCAGAACTATGGCTACACCTTC.

The chain has TRBV30 and TRBJ2-3, with D possibly TRBD2 on 5 matching bases. The CDR3 has 14 residues. CDR1 GTSNPN and CDR2 SVGIG come from the germline V gene (reference sequence). V was shortened by 5 bases and J by 4 bases, with 16 bases between the two germline ends. This CDR3 reads CAWRLYSWADTQYF. The CDR3, as DNA: TGTGCCTGGCGACTATACTCTTGGGCAGATACGCAGTATTTT.

The rearrangement links TRBV20-1 to TRBJ1-1, with a possible D match to TRBD1 (5 bases). Trimming stripped 3 bases from V and 13 bases from J, with 15 bases between. This CDR3 contains 11 residues. CDR1 is DFQATT and CDR2 is SNEGSKA in the germline V gene (reference sequence). The CDR3 protein is CSASRGREVFF. The CDR3 nucleotides read TGCAGTGCTAGCCGAGGCAGGGAGGTTTTCTTT.